This TCR beta chain was retrieved from a study of T cells after yellow fever vaccination (dated by TCRdb to the late 2010s). Regarding the complete study: The SMART-Seq v4 Ultra Low Input RNA kit was used to prepare libraries from fractions with low cell numbers. To follow T-cell clones before and after both primary and booster YFV17D yellow fever vaccination, bulk TCR alpha and beta repertoires underwent longitudinal sequencing. Two healthy male donors, one aged 18 to 30 and one aged 30 to 40 years, made up the cohort. Bulk PBMC replicates and cell subsets were isolated from blood drawn at multiple timepoints before and after both primary and secondary immunization. Overall study results and their limits: Computational filtering was required because FACS-sorted repertoires could contain abundant contaminating clonotypes from the bulk population. The secondary T-cell response was found to be weaker but faster than the primary response, with a peak reached on day 5 rather than on day 15. After the booster, most clones that had expanded after primary vaccination were detected again (roughly 96% of CD4 and over 75% of CD8), suggesting broad maintenance of memory. Only two donors were included in the study, so the extent to which the findings can be generalized is limited. A small share of clonotypes occurred in both CD4 and CD8 compartments, likely arising from convergent recombination.

The CDR3 numbers 14 residues from cysteine through phenylalanine. Only the CDR3 part of the read is kept: 42 bases, read in frame from the first base. V gives up 3 bases and J gives up 1 base, and the segment between their germline ends measures 11 bases. According to the germline V gene, CDR1 reads SGHRS and CDR2 reads YFSETQ. In its sample, this clonotype was seen many times. Which antigen it targets is not known. No per-base quality is available; no much larger clone lies one base away. What the treatment or condition label conveys for this sample: live attenuated yellow fever vaccine strain. PBMCs were isolated from peripheral blood using a standard Ficoll-Paque protocol. Dynabeads CD4 and CD8 positive selection kits were used to isolate CD4 and CD8 T-cell fractions. RNA was extracted with TriZol from bulk PBMCs, CD4 and CD8 fractions, and dextramer-positive and dextramer-negative fractions. TCR cDNA was synthesized by 5'RACE template switching, which introduced a universal primer site and unique molecular identifiers. Priming for cDNA synthesis came from both the TCR alpha and TCR beta constant segments. Libraries were amplified in two PCR steps, with sample barcodes and sequencing adapters added in the second step. Libraries were sequenced on Illumina HiSeq 2500 (2x100 bp) or NovaSeq (2x150 bp). The original methods were these. Reads were demultiplexed and collapsed into UMI consensus sequences with MIGEC, and V(D)J alignment was performed with MiXCR. Using edgeR on replicate PBMC samples, clonotypes were called vaccine-responding if FDR was below 0.01 and the log2 fold change was above 5 up to day 15. Each bulk clonotype was labeled CD4 or CD8 based on which sequenced repertoire, CD4 or CD8, contained the clonotype at higher abundance. TCRdb reworked the public reads: Q25 trimming with fastp, MiXCR clone assembly, productive beta chains retained. All rows with the same CDR3 protein become a single entry with the most common DNA and genes. The V and J calls and clone size are TCRdb's, not the authors'. This sample holds approximately 110,000 distinct CDR3 sequences; about 7% were observed only once. About 2.7% of the sample belongs to the ten largest clones.

The chain employs TRBV5-1 and TRBJ2-7; a tentative D match to TRBD1 spans 5 bases. The sequence was obtained from a man younger than 30 who received the YFV17D yellow fever vaccine. Sequencing used CD4+ T cells sorted from PBMCs, obtained less than 11 days after the first yellow fever vaccination. The CDR3 here reads CASSSATDSYEQYF. In nucleotide form, the sequence is TGCGCCAGCAGCTCCGCGACAGATTCCTACGAGCAGTACTTC.